The sequence of this TCR beta chain was determined in a study of cytomegalovirus exposure and HLA in healthy donors. Across the whole study: The same platform was used for the roughly 120 validation repertoires as for the 650 to 800 first-cohort repertoires, as reported in a later analysis.

Study-level findings and limits: Testing in vitro showed a few CMV-associated chains specific for CMV antigens. Rare TCR sequences dominated, though some public TCRs recurred in many donors. The classifier reportedly diagnosed cytomegalovirus status with high sensitivity and specificity.

On this clone itself: Antigen unknown. Other DNA sequences in this specimen translate into the identical CDR3.

This CDR3 is 12 amino acids long. V dropped 2 bases and J dropped 4 bases, with 6 bases sitting between them. Germline V gives CDR1 MNHEY, CDR2 SVGAGI. The table came from immunoSEQ multiplex PCR; TCRdb's copy has only in-frame clones and leaves some out. The sample lists about 250,000 clones, roughly 87% occurring once. This chain connects TRBV6-5 to TRBJ2-7; the D gene is possibly TRBD1 (6 bases). Sequenced: PBMCs. The clonotype originates from a man between 18 and 29 years old in good health and CMV-seropositive. CDR3 DNA sequence: TGTGCCAGCAGTTACACAGGGTACGAGCAGTACTTC. This encodes CASSYTGYEQYF.